A single sample is the source of the 21 T cell receptor beta chains below, sequenced in a study of T cell clones after liver transplantation. Some clones are missing from TCRdb's copy, which holds only in-frame ones; the method was immunoSEQ multiplex PCR. The sample has about 70,000 clones, about four fifths seen once; the top ten hold around 0.72%. The sequencing here drew on CD4+ T cells from blood, taken 12 months after liver transplant. These receptors were collected from a human patient who received a liver transplant. Some T cells may possibly be graft donor cells.

CDR3 DNA sequence: TGTGCCAGCAGCACACAGGTATCTGGGGCCAACGTCCTGACTTTC. As protein: CASSTQVSGANVLTF. The genes are TRBV7-9 and TRBJ2-6, with TRBD1 as a possible D gene (5 bases). The CDR3 covers 15 residues. Trimming shortened V by 5 bases and J by 1 base, and 9 bases separated the two germline ends. CDR1 is SEHNR, CDR2 FQNEAQ, per germline (reference sequence).

The J gene is TRBJ1-3, the V gene TRBV6-5; D not certain. Trimming removed 7 bases from V and 0 bases from J, with 7 bases in between. The CDR3 length is 13 residues. The V gene's germline CDR1 is MNHEY and CDR2 SVGAGI. The CDR3 DNA sequence: TGTGCCAGCAACGGAGGCTCTGGAAACACCATATATTTT. This codes for CASNGGSGNTIYF.

This sequence joins TRBV6-1 and TRBJ1-1; D may be TRBD1 (6 bases). Germline CDR1 MNHNS, CDR2 SASEGT. V was cut by 7 bases and J by 4 bases, with 10 bases left in between. The CDR3 extends over 12 amino acids. The CDR3 DNA follows: TGTGCCAGCACCGAGGGGGGCACTGAAGCTTTCTTT. It translates to CASTEGGTEAFF.

The CDR3 nucleotides are TGTGCCAGCCGAAGGGGAAGCGTAAGGGCCGGGGAGCTGTTTTTT. This gives the protein CASRRGSVRAGELFF. V usage is TRBV27 and J usage is TRBJ2-2, with D perhaps TRBD1 (5 bases). Germline V lookup: CDR1 MNHEY, CDR2 SMNVEV (reference sequence). CDR3 size: 15 residues. The V and J ends lost 8 bases and 6 bases respectively, with 19 bases between them.

This clone came up once. This chain uses TRBV10-3 with TRBJ2-5; 8 bases line up with TRBD1. Germline V lookup: CDR1 ENHRY, CDR2 SYGVKD. V gave up 11 bases and J gave up 4 bases; unmatched junction bases: 12. The CDR3 is 14 residues long. CDR3 DNA: TGTGCCTCATGGACAGGGCTGCGGGTAGAGACCCAGTACTTC. It yields the protein CASWTGLRVETQYF.

V usage is TRBV7-9 and J usage is TRBJ1-1, with TRBD1 as a possible D gene (6 bases). The CDR3 sequence is 13 residues long. The V end lost 1 base, the J end lost 5 bases, and 8 bases lay between the germline ends. Germline-derived CDR1 and CDR2 are SEHNR and FQNEAQ (reference sequence). CDR3 sequence reads: CASSLEGETEAFF. CDR3 nucleotides: TGTGCCAGCAGCTTAGAGGGGGAGACTGAAGCTTTCTTT.

The rearrangement uses TRBV18 and TRBJ1-2; D is possibly TRBD1 (6 bases). Per the germline V gene, CDR1 is KGHSH and CDR2 is LQKENI. Trimming stripped 3 bases from V and 2 bases from J, with 10 bases between. The CDR3 is 14 amino acids. CDR3 nucleotide sequence: TGTGCCAGCTCACCGGCCGGACAGAACTATGGCTACACCTTC. Translated, it gives CASSPAGQNYGYTF.

This clone was counted ten times or more. The V call is TRBV6-1, the J call TRBJ2-7; no firm D call. The CDR3 extends over 15 amino acids. Germline V lookup: CDR1 MNHNS, CDR2 SASEGT. Trimming removed 4 bases from V and 5 bases from J, with 18 bases in between. The CDR3 DNA sequence: TGTGCCAGCAGTGGGGGTCCTCTCCGGTCCCACGAGCAGTACTTC. The encoded protein is CASSGGPLRSHEQYF.

CDR3 DNA sequence: TGTGCCAGCTCACCAGACGTTAAGAGGGGTACTGAAGCTTTCTTT. It codes for CASSPDVKRGTEAFF. The chain combines TRBV18 with TRBJ1-1, with a tentative D call TRBD1 (5 bases). Trimming took off 2 bases at V and 5 bases at J, with 15 bases between the two ends. The germline gives CDR1 KGHSH, CDR2 LQKENI. The CDR3 sequence is 15 residues long.

This chain connects TRBV2 to TRBJ2-3; tentatively, D is TRBD2 (7 bases). The CDR3 has 14 residues. The V and J ends lost 8 bases and 2 bases respectively, with 14 bases between them. The germline V gene encodes CDR1 SNHLY and CDR2 FYNNEI. The CDR3 region has the DNA TGTGCCAGCCTCGAAGCGGGACACACAGATACGCAGTATTTT. This gives the protein CASLEAGHTDTQYF.

This sequence joins TRBV5-4 and TRBJ2-1, with no clear D. Trimming removed 4 bases from V and 1 base from J, with 15 bases in between. The germline V gene has CDR1 SGHNT and CDR2 YYREEE (reference sequence). The CDR3 is made up of 16 amino acids. Here the CDR3 DNA reads TGTGCCAGCAGCCCTAAAAGCGAACCTTCCTACAATGAGCAGTTCTTC. Translation: CASSPKSEPSYNEQFF. Complete variable domain (other parts from reference TRBV5-4 and TRBJ2-1): ETGVTQSPTHLIKTRGQQVTLRCSSQSGHNTVSWYQQALGQGPQFIFQYYREEENGRGNFPPRFSGLQFPNYSSELNVNALELDDSALYLCASSPKSEPSYNEQFFGPGTRLTVL.

The sample holds one count of this clone. The chain couples TRBV11-2 to TRBJ1-5; no definite D call. Trimming shortened V by 3 bases and J by 6 bases, and 9 bases separated the two germline ends. In germline, CDR1 is SGHAT, CDR2 FQNNGV. The CDR3 covers 13 residues. CDR3 nucleotides: TGTGCCAGCAGCTTGGTGGGTGGTCAGCCCCAGCATTTT. This sequence encodes CASSLVGGQPQHF.

About this clone: The sample has other DNA sequences that encode this CDR3 too. The J gene is TRBJ2-3, the V gene TRBV2; 9 bases are shared with TRBD1. J gave up 1 base and V 4 bases, and 3 bases lay outside the gene matches. This CDR3 has 15 residues. Germline CDR1 reads SNHLY; CDR2 reads FYNNEI. The CDR3 loop is CASSGRTGGTDTQYF. The CDR3 DNA is TGTGCCAGCAGTGGACGGACAGGGGGCACAGATACGCAGTATTTT.

The chain recombines TRBV30 with TRBJ1-5; D is undetermined. V was shortened by 0 bases and J by 3 bases, with 9 bases between the two germline ends. The CDR3 is made up of 14 amino acids. Germline CDR1 and CDR2: GTSNPN and SVGIG (reference sequence). This CDR3 is CAWSVGRYNQPQHF. CDR3 bases: TGTGCCTGGAGTGTTGGACGGTACAATCAGCCCCAGCATTTT.

This chain joins TRBV5-1 and TRBJ2-1, with TRBD1 matching 7 bases. Trimming cost V 2 bases and J 4 bases; bases outside gene matches: 6. CDR3 length: 15 amino acids. Germline lookup yields CDR1 SGHRS and CDR2 YFSETQ. DNA for the CDR3: TGCGCCAGCAGCTTACAGGGGACCTCTTACAATGAGCAGTTCTTC. Its protein is CASSLQGTSYNEQFF.

This clone has only a few counts. The chain uses TRBV10-1 and TRBJ2-7; 10 positions agree with TRBD1. Germline V gene data show CDR1 as WNHNN and CDR2 as SYGVQD (reference sequence). The CDR3 covers 15 residues. V lost 4 bases and J lost 4; bases outside the gene matches: 7. In DNA form, the CDR3 reads TGCGCCAGCAGTGGGGGGACAGGGGAAATATACGAGCAGTACTTC. This sequence encodes CASSGGTGEIYEQYF.

The rearrangement uses TRBV18 and TRBJ1-2; TRBD1 matches at 11 bases. There are 16 residues in the CDR3. CDR1 is KGHSH, CDR2 LQKENI, per germline. Trimming removed 3 bases from V and 6 bases from J; junction bases left unmatched: 9. The CDR3 loop reads CASSPTDRGRVDGYTF. The DNA for the CDR3 is TGTGCCAGCTCACCCACGGACAGGGGGCGCGTCGATGGCTACACCTTC.

The chain combines TRBV14 with TRBJ2-3; tentatively, D is TRBD1 (5 bases). The CDR3 runs 15 residues. V lost 3 bases and J 0 bases, leaving 10 bases between the germline ends. The germline CDR1 and CDR2 sequences are SGHDN and FVKESK. The CDR3 protein is CASSQISGSTDTQYF. CDR3 nucleotides: TGTGCCAGCAGCCAGATCTCAGGGAGCACAGATACGCAGTATTTT.

V and J are TRBV14 and TRBJ1-4; no clear D gene. Trimming removed 1 base at V and 10 bases at J, with 16 bases between. This CDR3 region has 15 residues. Germline V gives CDR1 SGHDN, CDR2 FVKESK. In nucleotides, the CDR3 is TGTGCCAGCAGCCAAGCTTTTGAGGTGCGGGTAAAACTGTTTTTT. Its translation is CASSQAFEVRVKLFF.

The CDR3 sequence is CASSSAGVFGYNEQFF. Written as DNA, the CDR3 is TGCGCCAGCAGCTCCGCAGGGGTTTTTGGCTACAATGAGCAGTTCTTC. The chain couples TRBV5-1 to TRBJ2-1, with D tentatively TRBD1 (6 bases). Germline assignment: CDR1 SGHRS and CDR2 YFSETQ. CDR3 length: 16 amino acids. The V and J ends lost 3 bases and 3 bases respectively, with 16 bases between them. Supplemented by reference TRBV5-1 and TRBJ2-1, the full variable domain reads KAGVTQTPRYLIKTRGQQVTLSCSPISGHRSVSWYQQTPGQGLQFLFEYFSETQRNKGNFPGRFSGRQFSNSRSEMNVSTLELGDSALYLCASSSAGVFGYNEQFFGPGTRLTVL.

This sequence joins TRBV19 and TRBJ2-6; TRBD1 is a possible D gene (8 bases). Trimming took off 10 bases at V and 2 bases at J, with 30 bases between the two ends. CDR1 and CDR2 (germline): LNHDA, SQIVND (reference sequence). This CDR3 comprises 20 residues. CDR3 protein: CATHAPLLDRGGPGANVLTF. CDR3 coding DNA: TGTGCCACTCACGCCCCGCTGCTCGACAGGGGAGGGCCTGGGGCCAACGTCCTGACTTTC.